This T cell receptor beta chain was obtained from a study of T cell repertoires in cytomegalovirus infection. As for the study in general: Epitope selection comprised recently identified HLA-C-restricted CMV epitopes and well-studied HLA-B-restricted CMV epitopes. Both CMV infection and a matching HLA type were indicated by public TCR beta signatures.

Regarding this clonotype: Its specificity is not known.

There are 16 residues in the CDR3. V lost 8 bases and J 8 bases, leaving 25 bases between the germline ends. CDR1 is ENHRY, CDR2 SYGVKD, per germline. Study results and limitations: Public TCR beta family frequency separated CMV-and-HLA carriers, including in an independent cohort. Clonotype analysis showed dominance of the ex vivo response by HLA-C-restricted CMV-specific TCR beta clonotypes.

TCRdb fed the reads into MiXCR, producing one record per CDR3 protein. This sample yields about 570,000 distinct CDR3 sequences, of which around 40% are seen a single time; around 48% belongs to the top ten. The V call is TRBV10-3, the J call TRBJ1-3; maybe TRBD1 (5 bases). This receptor was taken from a human donor in good health (CMV status not recorded). Some clones in this sample may be carry-over from other donors' samples. The specimen comprised cultured PBMCs, sampled from culture after CMV antigen stimulation. CDR3 in amino acids: CAISPKGTAAGDTIYF. CDR3 in DNA: TGTGCCATCTCACCTAAAGGGACGGCCGCCGGGGACACCATATATTTT.